The sample holds a few counts of the clone carrying this TCR beta chain. This entry belongs to a study of T-cell memory formation after mild COVID-19. cDNA libraries for TCR alpha and TCR beta, carrying sample barcodes and UMIs, came from 5'RACE with constant-segment primers. TCRdb itself ran the 5' RACE reads through MiXCR, one entry per CDR3 protein. The sample lists over 95,000 distinct CDR3 sequences, 22% occurring once. CDR3 size: 15 residues. Germline values: CDR1 MDHEN, CDR2 SYDVKM. V shed 7 bases and J shed 0 bases, with 13 bases lying between them. The sequencing input was PBMCs or a T cell subset sorted from them (not recorded which). This chain links TRBV28 with TRBJ1-5; D is perhaps TRBD1 (5 bases). This TCR was sampled from a man younger than 35 who had mild COVID-19 (a few samples of this study predate the infection). Cell type and time point are not known. This chain's CDR3 is CASNWLGDSNQPQHF. DNA for the CDR3: TGTGCCAGCAATTGGCTGGGGGATAGCAATCAGCCCCAGCATTTT.